Included here is one T cell receptor (beta chain) sequence, with context. Its antigen is not identified. This sample was included in a study of cytomegalovirus exposure and HLA in healthy donors. Study background: The approximately 710 first-cohort repertoires and the 95 to 150 validation repertoires shared the same platform, a later analysis reported. The study's findings and limits: The listing of 150 to 200 TCR beta chains classed them as cytomegalovirus-associated.

Measured with immunoSEQ multiplex PCR; TCRdb has only the in-frame clones, and not every one. The table lists 150,000 or so clones, around 84% of them singletons. Sequencing was performed on PBMCs. This TCR was recovered from a human donor in good health.

CDR3 protein: CASSLGFGGSGANVLTF. CDR3 DNA sequence: TGTGCCAGCAGCTTAGGCTTCGGAGGATCTGGGGCCAACGTCCTGACTTTC. This chain connects TRBV7-3 to TRBJ2-6; D is possibly TRBD2 (5 bases). Germline assignment: CDR1 SGHTA and CDR2 FQGTGA. The CDR3 length is 17 residues. Between the trimmed V and J ends, which lost 2 bases and 1 base, there was a span of 12 bases.